This T cell receptor (beta chain) was captured in a study of early T cells in non-severe SARS-CoV-2 infection. General study points: Matching results from VDJdb favored anti-spike CD8 responses, leaving private and CD4 specificities undetected.

Individual cDNA molecules were tagged with unique molecular identifiers. MiXCR, run by TCRdb on the 5' RACE reads, gives a single entry per CDR3 protein. The repertoire includes under 95,000 distinct CDR3 sequences, about 16% of them detected once, and around 6% sits in the top ten. This clonotype was observed a few times. Its matching antigen is unknown. The CDR3 runs 15 residues. From germline, CDR1 is SGHVS and CDR2 FNYEAQ. V was shortened by 5 bases and J by 7 bases, with 20 bases between the two germline ends. The chain employs TRBV7-6 and TRBJ1-1; maybe TRBD1 (5 bases). The source material was whole blood. The sequence was obtained from an adult who was a healthcare worker with PCR-confirmed SARS-CoV-2 infection or an uninfected control (not recorded which). As DNA, the CDR3 is TGTGCCAGCAGCACAACGACAGCCGGAGTGCTTGAAGCTTTCTTT. This sequence encodes CASSTTTAGVLEAFF.